The present T cell receptor beta chain was sequenced within a study of blood T cell repertoires in COVID-19. For the study at large: Sites across the United States, Italy and Spain contributed samples from acute and convalescent COVID-19. The cDNA or gDNA used as material had been derived from T cells, B-cell-depleted T cells, or PBMCs.

J gave up 4 bases and V 5 bases, and 6 bases lay outside the gene matches. The germline CDR1 and CDR2 sequences are MDHEN and SYDVKM. There are 15 residues in the CDR3. In the original analysis: Nucleated cell counts were estimated from reference gene primer amplification. Repertoires were generated with immunoSEQ multiplex PCR, while TCRdb's copy carries only in-frame clones and drops some. The DNA was the basis for D and trimming; V, J and clone size are from that table. The data hold tens of thousands of clones, with around 74% observed a single time. Sequencing used peripheral blood. This rearrangement joins TRBV28 to TRBJ1-4, with 8 bases fitting TRBD1. The sequence was collected from a human donor with acute or convalescent COVID-19. The donor label of this sample is uncertain. The CDR3 is CASSPQDRDNEKLFF. The CDR3, as DNA: TGTGCCAGCAGTCCGCAGGACAGGGATAATGAAAAACTGTTTTTT.